The text below deals with one TCR beta chain. The data were taken from a study of blood T cell repertoires in COVID-19. About the research overall: Both acute and convalescent COVID-19 samples were obtained from the United States, Italy and Spain. Nucleic acid was either cDNA or gDNA, and it came from T cells, B-cell-depleted T cells, or PBMCs.

Deletions cut 1 base from V and 4 bases from J, with 10 bases between. The CDR3 covers 14 residues. The germline gives CDR1 MGHDK, CDR2 SYGVNS. Original analysis: Reference gene primer amplification gave estimated nucleated cell counts. Measured with immunoSEQ multiplex PCR; TCRdb has only the in-frame clones, and not every one. V and J calls and clone size are given by that table; D and trimming were obtained from the DNA. The table includes about 50,000 clones, roughly 87% detected once. This receptor was taken from a woman older than 75 with acute or convalescent COVID-19. This chain uses TRBV25-1 with TRBJ1-2, with a possible D match to TRBD1 (6 bases). The source material was peripheral blood. The CDR3 DNA reads TGTGCCAGCAGTGAATCCCTACAGGGCTATGGCTACACCTTC. Protein sequence: CASSESLQGYGYTF.